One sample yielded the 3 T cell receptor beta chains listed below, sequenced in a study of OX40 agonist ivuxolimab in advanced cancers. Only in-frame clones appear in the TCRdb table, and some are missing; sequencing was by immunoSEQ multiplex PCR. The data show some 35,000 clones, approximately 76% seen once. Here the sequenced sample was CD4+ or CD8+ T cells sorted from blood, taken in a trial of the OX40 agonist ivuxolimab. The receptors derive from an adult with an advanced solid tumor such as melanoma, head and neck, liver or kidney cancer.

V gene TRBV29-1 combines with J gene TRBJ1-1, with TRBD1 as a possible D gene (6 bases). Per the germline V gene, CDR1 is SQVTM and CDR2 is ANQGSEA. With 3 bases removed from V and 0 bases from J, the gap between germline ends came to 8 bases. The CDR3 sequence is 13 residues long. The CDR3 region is CSVDGQLNTEAFF. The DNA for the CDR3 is TGCAGCGTTGACGGACAGCTGAACACTGAAGCTTTCTTT.

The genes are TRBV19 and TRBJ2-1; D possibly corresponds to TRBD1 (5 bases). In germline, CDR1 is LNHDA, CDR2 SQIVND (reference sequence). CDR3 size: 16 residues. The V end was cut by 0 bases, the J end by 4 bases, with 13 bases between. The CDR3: CASSIESGRLYNEQFF. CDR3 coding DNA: TGTGCCAGTAGTATAGAATCAGGGCGGTTGTACAATGAGCAGTTCTTC.

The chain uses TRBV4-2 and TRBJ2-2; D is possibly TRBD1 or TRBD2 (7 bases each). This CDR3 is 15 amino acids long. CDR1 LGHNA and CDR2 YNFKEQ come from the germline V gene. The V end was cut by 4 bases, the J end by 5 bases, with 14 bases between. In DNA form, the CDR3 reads TGTGCCAGCAGCCCAGGGGGGGGACGGACCGGGGAGCTGTTTTTT. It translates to CASSPGGGRTGELFF.